This note documents a single T cell receptor beta chain sequence. Antigen specificity is unknown. The germline CDR1 and CDR2 sequences are MNHNS and SASEGT. This CDR3 comprises 14 residues. V lost 5 bases, J lost 7 bases, and 15 bases lay in between. With MiXCR, TCRdb reprocessed the PCR reads. The sample lists 3,000 to 4,000 clones, less than 25% occurring once. The data derive from a study of metastatic and nonmetastatic thyroid tumors. Study-wide points: The study reportedly found significantly higher TCR beta diversity in malignant thyroid tumors than benign nodules, in blood and tumor.

All patients reached thyroid surgery having received no treatment beforehand. This sequence joins TRBV6-1 and TRBJ2-1, with D possibly being TRBD2 (7 bases). This clonotype originated in a male donor with papillary thyroid cancer or a benign thyroid nodule (not recorded which). Some clones in this sample may be carry-over from other donors' samples. Source material: tumor tissue. The CDR3 DNA reads TGTGCCAGCAGTAAGCAACAGGGAGGGAATGAGCAGTTCTTC. Amino acid sequence: CASSKQQGGNEQFF.